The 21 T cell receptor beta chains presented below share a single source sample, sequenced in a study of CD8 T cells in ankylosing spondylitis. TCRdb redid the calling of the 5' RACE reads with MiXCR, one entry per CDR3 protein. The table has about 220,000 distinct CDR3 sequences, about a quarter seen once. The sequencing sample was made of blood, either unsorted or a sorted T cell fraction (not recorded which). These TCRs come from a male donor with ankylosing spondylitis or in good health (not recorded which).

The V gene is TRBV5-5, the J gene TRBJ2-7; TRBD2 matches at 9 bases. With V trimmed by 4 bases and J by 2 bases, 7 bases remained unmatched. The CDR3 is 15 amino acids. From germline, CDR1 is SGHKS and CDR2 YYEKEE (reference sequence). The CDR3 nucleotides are TGTGCCAGCAGCAACAGACTAGCGGCACCCTACGAGCAGTACTTC. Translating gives CASSNRLAAPYEQYF.

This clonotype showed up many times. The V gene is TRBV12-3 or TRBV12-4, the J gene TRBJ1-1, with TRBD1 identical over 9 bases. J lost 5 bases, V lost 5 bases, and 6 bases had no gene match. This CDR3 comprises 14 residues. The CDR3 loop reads CASSRRDRATEAFF. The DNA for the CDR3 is TGTGCCAGCAGTCGCCGGGACAGGGCTACTGAAGCTTTCTTT.

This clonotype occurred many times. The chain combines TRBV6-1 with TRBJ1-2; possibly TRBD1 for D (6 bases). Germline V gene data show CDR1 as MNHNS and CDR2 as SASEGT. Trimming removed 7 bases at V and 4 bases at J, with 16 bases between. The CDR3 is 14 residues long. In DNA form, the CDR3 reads TGTGCCAGCACTACGACCGGGGGCGGCTATGGCTACACCTTC. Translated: CASTTTGGGYGYTF.

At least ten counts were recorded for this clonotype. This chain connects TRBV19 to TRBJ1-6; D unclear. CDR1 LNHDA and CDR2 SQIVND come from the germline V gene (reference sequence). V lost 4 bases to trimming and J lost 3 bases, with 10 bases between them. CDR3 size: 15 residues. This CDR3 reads CASSKNGDYNSPLHF. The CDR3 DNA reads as TGTGCCAGTAGTAAAAATGGGGACTATAATTCACCCCTCCACTTT.

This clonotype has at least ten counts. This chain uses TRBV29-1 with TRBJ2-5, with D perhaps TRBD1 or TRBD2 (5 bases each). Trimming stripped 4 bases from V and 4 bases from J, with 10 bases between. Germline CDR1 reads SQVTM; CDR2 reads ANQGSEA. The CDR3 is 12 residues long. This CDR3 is CSVAGAGETQYF. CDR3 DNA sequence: TGCAGCGTTGCTGGGGCGGGAGAGACCCAGTACTTC.

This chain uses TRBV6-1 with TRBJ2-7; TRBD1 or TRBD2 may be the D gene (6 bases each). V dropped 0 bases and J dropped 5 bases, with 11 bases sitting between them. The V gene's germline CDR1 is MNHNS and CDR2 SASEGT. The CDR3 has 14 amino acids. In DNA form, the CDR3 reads TGTGCCAGCAGTGAAGCTTACAGGGAGGACGAGCAGTACTTC. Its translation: CASSEAYREDEQYF.

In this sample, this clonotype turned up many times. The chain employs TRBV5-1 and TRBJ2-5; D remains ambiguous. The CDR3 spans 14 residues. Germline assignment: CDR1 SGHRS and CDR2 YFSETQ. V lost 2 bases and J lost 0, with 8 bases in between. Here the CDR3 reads CASSFHLYQETQYF. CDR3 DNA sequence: TGCGCCAGCAGCTTCCACTTGTACCAAGAGACCCAGTACTTC.

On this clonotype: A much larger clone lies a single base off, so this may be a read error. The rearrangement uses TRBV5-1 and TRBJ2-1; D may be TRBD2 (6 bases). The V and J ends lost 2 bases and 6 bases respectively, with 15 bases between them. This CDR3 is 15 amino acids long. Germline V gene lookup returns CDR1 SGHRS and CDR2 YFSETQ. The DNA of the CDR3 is TGCGCCAGCAGCTTCCGTTCCGGGGACTCCAATGAGCAGTTCTTC. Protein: CASSFRSGDSNEQFF.

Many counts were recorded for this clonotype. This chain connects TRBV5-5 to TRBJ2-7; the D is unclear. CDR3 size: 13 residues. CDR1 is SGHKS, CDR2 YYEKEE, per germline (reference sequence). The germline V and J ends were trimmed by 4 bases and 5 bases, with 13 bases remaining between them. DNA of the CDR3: TGTGCCAGCAGCCGAACCCTGGCCGACGAGCAGTACTTC. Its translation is CASSRTLADEQYF.

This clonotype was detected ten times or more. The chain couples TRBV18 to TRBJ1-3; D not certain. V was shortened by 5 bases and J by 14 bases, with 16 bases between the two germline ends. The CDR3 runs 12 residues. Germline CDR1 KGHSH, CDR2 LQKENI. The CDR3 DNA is TGTGCCAGCTCAATCGACTTCGATTTCGTATATTTT. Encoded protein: CASSIDFDFVYF.

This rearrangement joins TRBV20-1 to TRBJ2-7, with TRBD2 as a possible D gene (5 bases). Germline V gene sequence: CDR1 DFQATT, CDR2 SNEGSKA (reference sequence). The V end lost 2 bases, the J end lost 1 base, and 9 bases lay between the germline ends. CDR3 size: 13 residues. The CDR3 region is CSARPTRSYEQYF. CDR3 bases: TGCAGTGCTAGACCAACTAGATCCTACGAGCAGTACTTC.

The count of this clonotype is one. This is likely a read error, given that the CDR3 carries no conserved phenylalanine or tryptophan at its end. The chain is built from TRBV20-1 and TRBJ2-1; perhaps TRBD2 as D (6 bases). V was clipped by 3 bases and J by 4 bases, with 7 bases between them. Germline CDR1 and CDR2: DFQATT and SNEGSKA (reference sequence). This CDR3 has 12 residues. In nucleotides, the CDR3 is TGCAGTGCTAGTAGCGGATACAATGAGCAGTTCCTC. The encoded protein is CSASSGYNEQFL.

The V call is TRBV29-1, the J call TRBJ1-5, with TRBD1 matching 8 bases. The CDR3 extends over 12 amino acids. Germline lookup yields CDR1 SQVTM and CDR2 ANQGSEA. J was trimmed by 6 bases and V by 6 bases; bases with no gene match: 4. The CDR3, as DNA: TGCAGCGTCGGACAGGGCGCTCAGCCCCAGCATTTT. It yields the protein CSVGQGAQPQHF.

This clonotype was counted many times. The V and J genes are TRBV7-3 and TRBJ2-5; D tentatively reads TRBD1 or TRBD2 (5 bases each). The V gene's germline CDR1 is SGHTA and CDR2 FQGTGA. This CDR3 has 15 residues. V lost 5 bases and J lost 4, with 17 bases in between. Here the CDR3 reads CASSPGANILETQYF. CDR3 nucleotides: TGTGCCAGCAGCCCCGGGGCCAATATCTTAGAGACCCAGTACTTC.

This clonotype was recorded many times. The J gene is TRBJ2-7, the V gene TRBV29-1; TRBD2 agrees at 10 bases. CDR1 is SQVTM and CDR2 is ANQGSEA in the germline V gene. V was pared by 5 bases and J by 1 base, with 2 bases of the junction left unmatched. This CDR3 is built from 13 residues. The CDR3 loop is CSVSGRGSYEQYF. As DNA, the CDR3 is TGCAGCGTTAGCGGGAGGGGTTCCTACGAGCAGTACTTC.

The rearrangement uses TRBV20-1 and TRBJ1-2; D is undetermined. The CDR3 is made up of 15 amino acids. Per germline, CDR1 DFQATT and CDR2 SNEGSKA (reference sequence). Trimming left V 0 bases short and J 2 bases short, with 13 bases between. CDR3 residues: CSARDEAPDNYGYTF. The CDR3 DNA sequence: TGCAGTGCTAGAGATGAAGCGCCCGACAACTATGGCTACACCTTC.

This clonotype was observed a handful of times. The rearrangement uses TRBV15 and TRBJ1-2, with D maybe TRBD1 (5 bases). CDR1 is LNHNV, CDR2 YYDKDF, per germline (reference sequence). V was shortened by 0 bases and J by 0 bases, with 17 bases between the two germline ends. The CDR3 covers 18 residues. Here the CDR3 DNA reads TGTGCCACCAGCAGAGATGGACAACAAAGGGCGGCTAACTATGGCTACACCTTC. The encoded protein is CATSRDGQQRAANYGYTF.

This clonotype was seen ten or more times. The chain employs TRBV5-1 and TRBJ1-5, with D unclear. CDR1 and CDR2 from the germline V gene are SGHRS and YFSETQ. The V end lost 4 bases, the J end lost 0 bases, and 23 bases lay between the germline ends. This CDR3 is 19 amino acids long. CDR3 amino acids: CASSLAWAGIPLSNQPQHF. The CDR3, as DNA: TGCGCCAGCAGCCTAGCCTGGGCGGGGATCCCCCTTAGCAATCAGCCCCAGCATTTT.

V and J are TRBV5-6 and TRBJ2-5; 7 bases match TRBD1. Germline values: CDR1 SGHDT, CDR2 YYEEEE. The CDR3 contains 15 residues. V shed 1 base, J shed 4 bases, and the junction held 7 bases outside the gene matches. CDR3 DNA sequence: TGTGCCAGCAGCTTGCGGACGACAGGGAGAGAGACCCAGTACTTC. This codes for CASSLRTTGRETQYF.

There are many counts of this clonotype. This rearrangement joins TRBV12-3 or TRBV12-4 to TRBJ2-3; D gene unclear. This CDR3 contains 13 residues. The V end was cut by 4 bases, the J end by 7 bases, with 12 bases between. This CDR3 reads CASSSLGSYTQYF. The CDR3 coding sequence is TGTGCCAGCAGTTCGTTAGGTTCCTATACGCAGTATTTT.

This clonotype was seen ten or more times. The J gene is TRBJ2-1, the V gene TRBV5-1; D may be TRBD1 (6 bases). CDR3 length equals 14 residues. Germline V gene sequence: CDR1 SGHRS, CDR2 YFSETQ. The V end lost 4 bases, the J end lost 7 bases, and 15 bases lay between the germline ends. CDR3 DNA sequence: TGCGCCAGCAGCCAACCGGACAGAGGGAATGAGCAGTTCTTC. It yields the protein CASSQPDRGNEQFF.